This TCR beta chain appears in the sequencing data of a study of T cells after yellow fever vaccination. Study information: With SMART-Seq v4 Ultra Low Input, the fractions containing low cell numbers were prepared. Study results and caveats: Few clonotypes appeared in both CD4 and CD8 compartments.

About this clonotype itself: The antigen is not known.

Germline V lookup: CDR1 DFQATT, CDR2 SNEGSKA (reference sequence). Deletions cut 6 bases from V and 2 bases from J, with 9 bases between. The CDR3 length is 12 residues. TCRdb passed the 5' RACE reads through MiXCR, listing each CDR3 protein once. This table has approximately 550,000 distinct CDR3 sequences, roughly a fifth appearing once. This chain connects TRBV20-1 to TRBJ2-3; D call uncertain. This TCR was sampled from a man younger than 45 who received the YFV17D yellow fever vaccine. The sample consisted of PBMCs, taken 15 days after the yellow fever booster vaccination. The CDR3, as DNA: TGCAGTGCCATACCGAACACAGATACGCAGTATTTT. This sequence encodes CSAIPNTDTQYF.